Listed below are T cell receptor beta chains from one sample, sequenced in a study of blood T cells in healthy people across ages. TCRdb itself ran the 5' RACE reads through MiXCR, one entry per CDR3 protein. The table shows hundreds of thousands of distinct CDR3 sequences, with about 56% occurring only once. Sequenced input: blood. These receptors all come from a man in his forties in good health. CDR3s include the opening cysteine and the closing phenylalanine or tryptophan. The D gene is left open where the match is weak. Expanded clones get a size class; other rows say once, few or many, or leave the size out.

abundance | j_gene | d_gene | v_gene | CDR3aa
NA | TRBJ2-1 | NA | TRBV15 | CATSRAGSTPHEQFF
NA | TRBJ1-2 | NA | TRBV9 | CASSSRDTRYGYTF
NA | TRBJ2-7 | NA | TRBV12-3/TRBV12-4 | CASSTFYEQYF
few | TRBJ2-7 | TRBD2 | TRBV12-3/TRBV12-4 | CASRRTSGSGYEQYF
few | TRBJ1-2 | NA | TRBV20-1 | CSASLGQSFGYTF
once | TRBJ2-3 | NA | TRBV20-1 | CSASLAVGLDTQYF
NA | TRBJ1-2 | TRBD1 | TRBV7-2 | CASSFRGQGGGYTF
NA | TRBJ2-1 | NA | TRBV7-9 | CASSLAGAGDEQFF
NA | TRBJ2-3 | NA | TRBV20-1 | CSANFGPTDTQYF
NA | TRBJ1-1 | NA | TRBV4-3 | CASSQDQGRKAFF
NA | TRBJ2-7 | TRBD1 | TRBV24-1 | CATSDARGTYEQYF
NA | TRBJ2-7 | TRBD2 | TRBV28 | CASTPALGTSGSYEQYF
NA | TRBJ2-3 | TRBD1 | TRBV10-3 | CAISESQFRDRTYTQYF
few | TRBJ2-7 | TRBD2 | TRBV4-3 | CASSLSRGLGSYEQYF
NA | TRBJ2-1 | NA | TRBV28 | CASSPPRAYYNEQFF
NA | TRBJ2-7 | NA | TRBV12-5 | CASGPTSLLAEQYF
few | TRBJ2-7 | TRBD1 | TRBV7-9 | CASSRGIPGQGGYEQYF
NA | TRBJ1-5 | NA | TRBV7-3 | CASSLETVSNQPQHF
few | TRBJ2-1 | TRBD2 | TRBV10-3 | CAISLAGGGNEQFF
NA | TRBJ1-2 | NA | TRBV7-8 | CASSLESGRTNYGYTF
NA | TRBJ2-1 | TRBD1 | TRBV7-8 | CASSLEGQGPYNEQFF
few | TRBJ2-5 | NA | TRBV9 | CASSGTGTGETQYF
many | TRBJ2-3 | NA | TRBV5-6 | CASSRTSTDTQYF
NA | TRBJ2-1 | NA | TRBV7-3 | CASSPPAGTRVYNEQFF
NA | TRBJ1-1 | NA | TRBV7-3 | CASSFLGDTEAFF
NA | TRBJ2-1 | NA | TRBV7-2 | CASSLVPGRYNEQFF
NA | TRBJ1-1 | NA | TRBV4-3 | CASSQDWIMYTEAFF
few | TRBJ2-7 | NA | TRBV10-3 | CAISAASSPYEQYF
NA | NA | NA | TRBV7-2 | CASSRQGIGYEQYF
NA | TRBJ1-1 | NA | TRBV4-2 | CASSQAGVWGSDTEAFF
few | TRBJ2-5 | TRBD2 | TRBV5-1 | CASSTGTSGSGETQYF
NA | TRBJ1-2 | NA | TRBV7-6 | CASSLGGQFYGYTF
NA | TRBJ2-4 | NA | TRBV9 | CASSKGQGAAKNIQYF
NA | TRBJ2-5 | NA | TRBV4-2 | CASSQDAGRGQETQYF
few | TRBJ2-1 | NA | TRBV5-1 | CASSLGGGDSYNEQFF
NA | TRBJ1-2 | TRBD1 | TRBV2 | CAGDRSRDYGYTF
NA | TRBJ2-7 | TRBD2 | TRBV2 | CARTRTSGPFVDEQYF
NA | TRBJ2-4 | NA | TRBV7-2 | CASSLASRGPTSQYF
NA | NA | TRBD2 | TRBV7-2 | CASSLRDRAGGPPYEQYF
NA | TRBJ2-2 | TRBD2 | TRBV28 | CASFPAGSAGRLFF
few | TRBJ2-5 | TRBD2 | TRBV7-2 | CASSLGTSGVETQYF
NA | TRBJ2-5 | NA | TRBV12-5 | CASGFNEMKAQYF
few | TRBJ2-7 | NA | TRBV18 | CASSPSFGNYEQYF
NA | TRBJ2-3 | NA | TRBV7-2 | CASSLVSSGATDTQYF
NA | TRBJ1-4 | TRBD1 | TRBV4-2 | CASSQGDRGDEKLFF
NA | TRBJ2-1 | TRBD2 | TRBV6-6 | CASSSLGRDNEQFF